Listed here are 17 T cell receptor beta chains from one sample, sequenced in a study of CD8 T cell repertoires and HIV-1 epitope variants. The antigens these receptors bind are not known. Some clones are missing from TCRdb's copy, which holds only in-frame ones; the method was immunoSEQ multiplex PCR. This sample yields 4,000 to 5,000 clones, of which about three fifths are seen a single time; about 39% belongs to the top ten. Material for sequencing was cultured CD8+ T cells derived from PBMCs. The receptors come from a male donor with HIV.

This clone was counted only a few times. The V gene is TRBV9, the J gene TRBJ1-3, with unresolved D. V was clipped by 3 bases and J by 1 base, with 8 bases between them. CDR3 size: 14 residues. Germline V gives CDR1 SGDLS, CDR2 YYNGEE. For the CDR3, the DNA is TGTGCCAGCAGCGAAGACATTTCTGGAAACACCATATATTTT. Its protein product is CASSEDISGNTIYF.

The V and J genes are TRBV7-2 and TRBJ2-7, with 8 bases that match TRBD2. Germline trimming cut 3 bases from V and 1 base from J; bases unmatched to any gene: 11. This CDR3 spans 17 amino acids. Germline CDR1 and CDR2: SGHTA and FQGNSA. CDR3 sequence (DNA): TGTGCCAGCAGCTTCAGCCCCGGGGGGGTGGGTTCCTACGAGCAGTACTTC. The encoded protein is CASSFSPGGVGSYEQYF.

The chain carries TRBV11-2 and TRBJ1-3; a weak D match, TRBD1 (6 bases). This CDR3 comprises 16 residues. The germline V gene has CDR1 SGHAT and CDR2 FQNNGV. V shed 3 bases and J shed 0 bases, with 12 bases lying between them. The CDR3 spells CASSFGTGFSGNTIYF. The CDR3 bases are TGTGCCAGCAGCTTCGGAACAGGGTTCTCTGGAAACACCATATATTTT. Together with reference TRBV11-2 and TRBJ1-3, the CDR3 gives the full variable domain: EAGVAQSPRYKIIEKRQSVAFWCNPISGHATLYWYQQILGQGPKLLIQFQNNGVVDDSQLPKDRFSAERLKGVDSTLKIQPAKLEDSAVYLCASSFGTGFSGNTIYFGEGSWLTVV.

This clone came up a few times. This sequence joins TRBV7-6 and TRBJ2-7, with D perhaps matching TRBD1 or TRBD2 (5 bases each). Germline values: CDR1 SGHVS, CDR2 FNYEAQ. This CDR3 spans 14 amino acids. V lost 5 bases to trimming and J lost 0 bases, with 11 bases between them. CDR3: CASSPGTDSYEQYF. The CDR3 nucleotides read TGTGCCAGCAGCCCCGGGACGGACTCCTACGAGCAGTACTTC.

By proportion, this clone is large. The chain recombines TRBV9 with TRBJ1-2; no clear D gene. This CDR3 is built from 15 residues. In germline, CDR1 is SGDLS, CDR2 YYNGEE. V shed 4 bases and J shed 5 bases, with 18 bases lying between them. CDR3: CASSFVGSGAYGYTF. The CDR3 DNA sequence: TGTGCCAGCAGCTTCGTAGGGTCTGGAGCTTATGGCTACACCTTC.

The rearrangement joins TRBV19 to TRBJ2-6; D is uncertain. Deletions cut 6 bases from V and 3 bases from J, with 12 bases between. Germline-derived CDR1 and CDR2 are LNHDA and SQIVND (reference sequence). The CDR3 has 15 amino acids. DNA of the CDR3: TGTGCCAGTAGCAGCTACAGTTTTGGGGCCAACGTCCTGACTTTC. Protein product: CASSSYSFGANVLTF.

This clone was observed a few times. The chain combines TRBV4-1 with TRBJ2-2; D is possibly TRBD2 (7 bases). The CDR3 covers 17 residues. Per the germline V gene, CDR1 is MGHRA and CDR2 is YSYEKL. The V gene lost 0 bases and the J gene lost 2 bases, with 13 bases spanning the gap. The CDR3 nucleotides are TGCGCCAGCAGCCAAGACCAACGGGGGGCCAACACCGGGGAGCTGTTTTTT. This encodes CASSQDQRGANTGELFF.

The rearrangement uses TRBV2 and TRBJ2-7; weak D call: TRBD1 (5 bases). Trimming removed 3 bases from V and 3 bases from J, with 18 bases in between. The CDR3 sequence is 16 residues long. In germline, CDR1 is SNHLY, CDR2 FYNNEI. The chain's CDR3 is CASSDTGYGANYEQYF. As DNA, the CDR3 is TGTGCCAGCAGTGATACAGGCTATGGGGCCAACTACGAGCAGTACTTC.

In this sample, this clone turned up a few times. The chain combines TRBV7-9 with TRBJ2-2; D remains ambiguous. Germline CDR1 reads SEHNR; CDR2 reads FQNEAQ (reference sequence). V was pared by 3 bases and J by 8 bases, with 10 bases between. The CDR3 has 13 residues. The chain's CDR3 is CASSLKSSGELFF. The CDR3 coding sequence is TGTGCCAGCAGCTTGAAGAGTTCTGGGGAGCTGTTTTTT.

The rearrangement links TRBV7-2 to TRBJ2-7; D call uncertain. Trimming removed 5 bases at V and 3 bases at J, with 11 bases between. The length of the CDR3 is 13 residues. CDR1 is SGHTA, CDR2 FQGNSA, per germline. Written as DNA, the CDR3 is TGTGCCAGCAGCCTTAACTACTTCTACGAGCAGTACTTC. Residues: CASSLNYFYEQYF.

The chain couples TRBV28 to TRBJ1-2; TRBD1 might be the D (5 bases). This CDR3 comprises 10 residues. Germline V lookup: CDR1 MDHEN, CDR2 SYDVKM. Trimming left V 10 bases short and J 11 bases short, with 14 bases between. DNA for the CDR3: TGTGCCACTACCCTTGGGACGTACACCTTC. The encoded protein is CATTLGTYTF.

The genes are TRBV27 and TRBJ2-1; 12 bases align to TRBD2. Losses at the gene ends were 5 bases for V and 5 bases for J; bases not matched to a gene: 4. The germline V gene encodes CDR1 MNHEY and CDR2 SMNVEV (reference sequence). The CDR3 is 15 amino acids. The CDR3 sequence is CASSTGLAGHNEQFF. DNA of the CDR3: TGTGCCAGCAGTACGGGACTAGCGGGTCACAATGAGCAGTTCTTC.

This chain uses TRBV28 with TRBJ2-3; D ambiguous. Germline assignment: CDR1 MDHEN and CDR2 SYDVKM. The CDR3 spans 15 residues. The V end was cut by 4 bases, the J end by 1 base, with 12 bases between. Here the CDR3 DNA reads TGTGCCAGCAGTTCCGGACCTCTCGGCACAGATACGCAGTATTTT. Protein sequence: CASSSGPLGTDTQYF.

The CDR3 is CASSPGTGQKQYF. The DNA for the CDR3 is TGCGCCAGCAGCCCTGGGACAGGGCAAAAGCAGTACTTC. The rearrangement uses TRBV5-1 and TRBJ2-7, with 9 nucleotides matching TRBD1. The V gene end was trimmed by 4 bases and the J gene end by 8 bases; junction bases not matched to a gene: 7. This CDR3 is built from 13 residues. Germline V gene lookup returns CDR1 SGHRS and CDR2 YFSETQ.

This clone has just a few counts. The CDR3 DNA reads as TGTGCCAGCAGCAGCGACAGGAGTTACGAGCAGTACTTC. It codes for CASSSDRSYEQYF. V gene TRBV5-6 combines with J gene TRBJ2-7, with a weak D call TRBD1 (6 bases). The CDR3 has 13 amino acids. V lost 4 bases, J lost 4 bases, and 12 bases lay in between. Germline-derived CDR1 and CDR2 are SGHDT and YYEEEE.

The V call is TRBV4-1, the J call TRBJ1-2; 9 bases are a match to TRBD1. CDR1 and CDR2 (germline): MGHRA, YSYEKL. CDR3 length: 16 residues. Losses at the gene ends were 1 base for V and 2 bases for J; bases not matched to a gene: 5. Written as DNA, the CDR3 is TGCGCCAGCAGCCAAGGGGACAGGGCAACGAACTATGGCTACACCTTC. Its protein product is CASSQGDRATNYGYTF.

The chain links TRBV7-5 to TRBJ1-4; the table's TRBD1 call for D was not verified on the DNA. TRBV7-5 is recorded as a pseudogene. The CDR3 length is 14 residues. The CDR3 DNA is TGTGTCAGAAGCTTAGGGACAGGGGCTGAAAAACTGTTTTTT. Protein: CVRSLGTGAEKLFF.